This TCR beta chain is drawn from a study of blood T cell repertoires in COVID-19. Turning to the study itself: Sites across the United States, Italy and Spain contributed samples from acute and convalescent COVID-19. From T cells, B-cell-depleted T cells, or PBMCs came the material, which was cDNA or gDNA.

Seattle-derived patients entered the study during active infection and were followed longitudinally. V gave up 6 bases and J gave up 2 bases, with 11 bases separating them. The germline V gene has CDR1 MNHEY and CDR2 SMNVEV (reference sequence). CDR3 length equals 13 residues. In the authors' methods: How many nucleated cells were present was estimated from reference gene primer amplification. Produced via immunoSEQ multiplex PCR; TCRdb's table is partial and in-frame only. The V and J calls and clone size are taken from that table; D and trimming were inferred from the DNA. Counted here are about 270,000 clones, 80% to 90% occurring once; the ten biggest clones make up roughly 13%.

The sequence was obtained from a woman aged 65 to 85 with COVID-19, enrolled during active disease. The genes are TRBV27 and TRBJ2-7, with D maybe TRBD1 (5 bases). Sequencing was done on a sample of peripheral blood. CDR3 nucleotides: TGTGCCAGCAGACCAGGGCCCACCTACGAGCAGTACTTC. Amino acid sequence: CASRPGPTYEQYF.